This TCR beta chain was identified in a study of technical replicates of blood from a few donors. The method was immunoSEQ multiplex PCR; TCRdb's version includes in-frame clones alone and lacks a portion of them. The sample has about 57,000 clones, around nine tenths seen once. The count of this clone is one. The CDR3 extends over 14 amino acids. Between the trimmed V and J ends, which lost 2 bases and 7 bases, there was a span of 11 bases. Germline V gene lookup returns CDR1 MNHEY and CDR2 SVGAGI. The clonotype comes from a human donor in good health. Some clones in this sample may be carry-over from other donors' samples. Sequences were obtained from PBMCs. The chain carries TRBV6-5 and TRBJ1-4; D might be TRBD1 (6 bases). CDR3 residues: CASSYGQGSEKLFF. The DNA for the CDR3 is TGTGCCAGCAGTTACGGGCAGGGGAGTGAAAAACTGTTTTTT.